This TCR beta chain comes out of a study of OX40 agonist ivuxolimab in advanced cancers. Describing the broader study: Ivuxolimab was an agonistic, fully human IgG2 monoclonal antibody directed against OX40 (CD134), a costimulatory receptor. The dose-escalation cohort was about 83% male with a mean age of about 54 years, ranging from about 23 to 85. Among the 52 dose-escalation patients, around 20 had hepatocellular carcinoma, approximately 15 melanoma, 9 renal cell carcinoma and 9 head and neck cancer. Prior anti-PD-1, anti-PD-L1 or anti-CTLA-4 therapy was permitted, and approximately 42% of dose-escalation patients had received checkpoint inhibitors. Partial responses were achieved by three dose-escalation patients, of whom one had hepatocellular carcinoma and two had cutaneous melanoma. The paper describes the monotherapy dose-escalation part (N of about 47 patients) of the phase I trial of ivuxolimab. Peripheral TCRbeta sequencing was intended to test whether TCR sequence diversity was altered and clonal T-cell expansion was caused by ivuxolimab. Intravenous ivuxolimab was administered to patients every 2 weeks at six dose levels: 0.01, 0.1, 0.3, 1.5, 3 and 10 mg/kg.

V is pared back by 4 bases and J by 8 bases, with 16 bases lying between the germline termini. The CDR3 has 14 amino acids, counting the end cysteine and phenylalanine. The only DNA kept is the CDR3, 42 bases in frame from the first base. Per the germline V gene, SGDLS is the CDR1 and YYNGEE is the CDR2. The trial excluded patients who had a history of autoimmune disease or were on systemic immunosuppression. Peripheral blood for TCR sequencing was collected from all dose cohorts at baseline, on cycle 4 day 1, and on cycle 7 day 1. The samples were drawn from a first-in-human, open-label, multicenter phase I dose-escalation trial of ivuxolimab. Adults with locally advanced or metastatic melanoma, renal cell, hepatocellular, or head and neck squamous cell carcinoma were enrolled in the trial. Before TCR sequencing, CD4+ T cells and CD8+ T cells were sorted from peripheral blood as separate populations.

Genomic DNA was isolated from the sorted cells so that the TCRbeta CDR3 region could be sequenced. The immunoSEQ Assay was used for sequencing of TCRbeta CDR3 regions. TCRdb stores this immuneACCESS table with in-frame sequences only. Part of the clones is absent; in the studies checked, under half of the shortfall reflects unresolved V genes, and no reason is known for the rest. Here the sample has tens of thousands of clones; around 91% occur a single time. The ten biggest clones cover 13% to 15% of the sample. Study-level results and caveats: At doses of 0.1 to 3.0 mg/kg, clonal expansion of both CD4+ and CD8+ blood T cells was observed from baseline to week 6. Partial responders in the 0.1-3.0 mg/kg groups had among the lowest normalized peripheral clonal expansion, especially among CD8+ T cells. On average, CD8+ T cells showed more expanded clones than CD4+ T cells after ivuxolimab. Low levels of normalized T-cell clonal expansion were also seen in some patients who did not respond. The antigen specificity of the peripheral T cells that underwent clonal expansion was not determined.

With regard to this clone: Its antigen remains undetermined. No much larger clone exists at a distance of one base, and base qualities are not known.

Material: CD4+ or CD8+ T cells sorted from blood, obtained in a trial of the OX40 agonist ivuxolimab. The sequence came from an adult with an advanced solid tumor such as melanoma, head and neck, liver or kidney cancer. Rearrangement joined TRBV9 to TRBJ2-1; 6 matching bases give a weak D call of TRBD2. Read as DNA, the sequence is TGTGCCAGCAGCATGGAGGGCGGTTGGGATGAGCAGTTCTTC. The resulting protein is CASSMEGGWDEQFF.